This T cell receptor (beta chain) emerged from a study of T cells after posttransplantation cyclophosphamide. Whole-study findings and limits: TRB overlap between skin or GI tissue T cells and blood was limited. Donor CD8+ memory clones often dominated recipient blood repertoires at later times. TRB clonality was highly associated with recipient CMV seropositivity and reactivation.

The related graft donor's blood sample was taken on the day of bone marrow donation. The V and J ends lost 6 bases and 9 bases, in that order; junction bases with no gene match: 10. This CDR3 has 15 residues. Germline values: CDR1 WSHSY, CDR2 SAAADI. Concerning this clone: No antigen is known for it.

Sequencing used immunoSEQ multiplex PCR; TCRdb keeps in-frame clones, though not all of them. The sample records about 47,000 clones, almost 95% being singletons. The sequencing input was PBMCs. This TCR was recovered from a woman aged 45-65 years in good health and a related stem cell transplant donor. The chain recombines TRBV10-2 with TRBJ1-6; TRBD1 agrees at 8 bases. The CDR3 loop reads CASREGQGPGSPLHF. The CDR3 DNA is TGCGCCAGCAGGGAAGGACAGGGTCCGGGTTCACCCCTCCACTTT.